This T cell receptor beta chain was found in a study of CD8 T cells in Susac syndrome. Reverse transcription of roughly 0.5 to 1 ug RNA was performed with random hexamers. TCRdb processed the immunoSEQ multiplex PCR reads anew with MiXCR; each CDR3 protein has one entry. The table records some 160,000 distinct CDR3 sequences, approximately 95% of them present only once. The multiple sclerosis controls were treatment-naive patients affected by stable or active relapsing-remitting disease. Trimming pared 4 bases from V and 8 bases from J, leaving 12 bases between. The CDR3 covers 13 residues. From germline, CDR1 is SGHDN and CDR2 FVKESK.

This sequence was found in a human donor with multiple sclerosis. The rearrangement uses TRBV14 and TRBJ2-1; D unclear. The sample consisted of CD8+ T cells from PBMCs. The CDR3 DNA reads TGTGCCAGCAGCCCCCCTAGTGGGTATGAGCAGTTCTTC. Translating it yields CASSPPSGYEQFF.